Shown below are 15 T cell receptor beta chains from a single sample sequenced in a study of blood T cells in healthy people across ages. The second PCR ran roughly 7 to 12 cycles with a sample-barcoded 5' primer and J-beta primers. One entry per CDR3 protein, called by TCRdb with MiXCR from the 5' RACE reads. The sample carries some 1.5 million distinct CDR3 sequences, 28% recorded once. Sequenced material: blood. These receptors were collected from a woman aged 25 to 39 in good health.

This clonotype has a handful of counts. A junction end diverges from the germline sequence, so it may reflect a read error. The V and J genes are TRBV20-1 and TRBJ2-1, with 9 bases lining up with TRBD1. Germline values: CDR1 DFQATT, CDR2 SNEGSKA (reference sequence). The CDR3 runs 15 residues. DNA of the CDR3: TGCAGTACTAGGAGAGTCGGGACAGGGACCAATGAGCAGTTCTTC. It codes for CSTRRVGTGTNEQFF.

DNA for the CDR3: TGTGCCAGCAGCTTAGTCGACAGGGGAGCTTTCTTT. Translated, it gives CASSLVDRGAFF. The gene calls are TRBV7-9 and TRBJ1-1; 8 bases line up with TRBD1. The CDR3 sequence is 12 residues long. The junction had 2 bases not matched to a gene; V was cut back by 1 base and J by 10 bases. Germline V gene lookup returns CDR1 SEHNR and CDR2 FQNEAQ (reference sequence).

CDR3: CASSLQGAIYEQYF. The CDR3 DNA sequence: TGCGCCAGCAGCTTACAGGGGGCTATTTACGAGCAGTACTTC. The chain links TRBV5-1 to TRBJ2-7, with 9 bases lining up with TRBD1. Trimming took 2 bases from V and 4 from J; bases not matched to a gene: 4. The CDR3 contains 14 residues. CDR1 is SGHRS and CDR2 is YFSETQ in the germline V gene.

The chain uses TRBV7-2 and TRBJ2-3, with D tentatively TRBD2 (5 bases). The ends were cut back, 5 bases at V and 0 bases at J, with 12 bases in the middle. Germline V gene data show CDR1 as SGHTA and CDR2 as FQGNSA. This CDR3 is 15 amino acids long. This chain's CDR3 is CASSIRGQSTDTQYF. The CDR3 DNA reads TGTGCCAGCAGCATACGCGGGCAGAGCACAGATACGCAGTATTTT.

In its sample, this clonotype was seen a few times. V usage is TRBV7-2 and J usage is TRBJ2-1; no clear D gene. The germline V gene encodes CDR1 SGHTA and CDR2 FQGNSA. CDR3 size: 15 residues. V lost 1 base and J lost 7, with 14 bases in between. CDR3 loop: CASSLGGVVGNEQFF. CDR3 sequence (DNA): TGTGCCAGCAGCTTAGGTGGGGTTGTTGGAAATGAGCAGTTCTTC.

In this sample, this clonotype turned up a few times. The chain couples TRBV2 to TRBJ2-1; TRBD2 is a possible D gene (6 bases). V was clipped by 6 bases and J by 0 bases, with 15 bases between them. Per germline, CDR1 SNHLY and CDR2 FYNNEI. The CDR3 extends over 16 amino acids. This CDR3 reads CASSGLDYPSYNEQFF. CDR3 coding DNA: TGTGCCAGCAGCGGGCTGGACTATCCCTCCTACAATGAGCAGTTCTTC. Using reference TRBV2 and TRBJ2-1 for the parts outside the CDR3, the full variable domain is EPEVTQTPSHQVTQMGQEVILRCVPISNHLYFYWYRQILGQKVEFLVSFYNNEISEKSEIFDDQFSVERPDGSNFTLKIRSTKLEDSAMYFCASSGLDYPSYNEQFFGPGTRLTVL.

This clonotype was detected many times. The V call is TRBV5-5, the J call TRBJ2-6; D is perhaps TRBD1 (6 bases). The length of the CDR3 is 17 residues. In germline, CDR1 is SGHKS, CDR2 YYEKEE (reference sequence). The ends were cut back, 5 bases at V and 0 bases at J, with 15 bases in the middle. Here the CDR3 DNA reads TGTGCCAGCAGAGTCGCAGGGGCCAACTCTGGGGCCAACGTCCTGACTTTC. Amino acids: CASRVAGANSGANVLTF.

This clonotype was seen a few times. The chain's CDR3 is CASSYYPGDTQYF. In DNA form, the CDR3 reads TGTGCCAGCAGTTACTACCCCGGGGATACGCAGTATTTT. The J gene is TRBJ2-3, the V gene TRBV6-5; D is unresolved. The germline V gene has CDR1 MNHEY and CDR2 SVGAGI. The CDR3 has 13 amino acids. Trimming stripped 1 base from V and 6 bases from J, with 8 bases between.

In this sample, this clonotype turned up a few times. The rearrangement uses TRBV28 and TRBJ1-5, with a tentative D call TRBD1 (6 bases). V shed 10 bases and J shed 2 bases, with 15 bases lying between them. This CDR3 comprises 14 residues. CDR1 is MDHEN and CDR2 is SYDVKM in the germline V gene. CDR3 nucleotide sequence: TGTGCCATCGGAGGAAGGGGGGGCAATCAGCCCCAGCATTTT. Its translation is CAIGGRGGNQPQHF.

The V and J genes are TRBV5-1 and TRBJ2-7; D remains unclear. The CDR3 length is 13 residues. Trimming shortened V by 2 bases and J by 4 bases, and 10 bases separated the two germline ends. Germline CDR1 SGHRS, CDR2 YFSETQ. Here the CDR3 reads CASSFGYRYEQYF. Here the CDR3 DNA reads TGCGCCAGCAGCTTCGGGTATCGGTACGAGCAGTACTTC.

This clonotype was recorded a few times. The J gene is TRBJ1-5, the V gene TRBV5-5, with TRBD1 identical over 7 bases. V shed 1 base and J 2 bases; nucleotides not matched to a gene: 6. Germline values: CDR1 SGHKS, CDR2 YYEKEE (reference sequence). CDR3 length: 16 amino acids. The CDR3 protein is CASSLRGGYGNQPQHF. The CDR3, as DNA: TGTGCCAGCAGCTTGCGAGGGGGCTATGGCAATCAGCCCCAGCATTTT.

CDR3 in amino acids: CAISGIGDDGRDYEQYF. Here the CDR3 DNA reads TGTGCCATCAGTGGAATAGGGGACGACGGCCGGGATTACGAGCAGTACTTC. The rearrangement links TRBV10-3 to TRBJ2-7; D could derive from TRBD1 or TRBD2 (5 bases each). The V end was cut by 4 bases, the J end by 4 bases, with 23 bases between. The CDR3 has 17 residues. Germline V gene lookup returns CDR1 ENHRY and CDR2 SYGVKD.

As for this clonotype: This may be a read error, as it is one base from a much larger clone. This rearrangement joins TRBV7-6 to TRBJ2-5, with a weak D call TRBD2 (5 bases). Germline V CDR1 and CDR2: SGHVS, FNYEAQ. Trimming removed 2 bases at V and 5 bases at J, with 18 bases between. The CDR3 length is 16 residues. In nucleotides, the CDR3 is TGTGCCAGCAGCTTAACTAGACACAACCCTAGGGAGACCCAGTACTTC. Translating it yields CASSLTRHNPRETQYF.

V and J are TRBV18 and TRBJ1-5, with D possibly being TRBD1 (6 bases). This CDR3 has 14 amino acids. Germline V CDR1 and CDR2: KGHSH, LQKENI. Trimming pared 5 bases from V and 7 bases from J, leaving 15 bases between. As DNA, the CDR3 is TGTGCCAGCTCAGACAAGGGGGTCGGACAGCCCCAGCATTTT. Encoded protein: CASSDKGVGQPQHF.

This clonotype was seen once. The CDR3 region is CASRRDPGNTEAFF. The CDR3 DNA is TGTGCCAGCAGGAGGGATCCGGGGAACACTGAAGCTTTCTTT. The rearrangement uses TRBV5-5 and TRBJ1-1; D unresolved. This CDR3 has 14 amino acids. Germline V gives CDR1 SGHKS, CDR2 YYEKEE (reference sequence). Trimming cost V 5 bases and J 1 base, with 12 bases left between them.